The entry that follows covers one T cell receptor beta chain sequence. Its antigen is currently unknown. The data belong to a study of T cell responses to AZD1222 COVID-19 vaccine. Study findings and constraints: Unmutated variant regions are reportedly the target of nearly half of TCRs that are spike-specific. Seropositive at baseline were only 5 or 6 AZD1222 recipients.

Clones were read by immunoSEQ multiplex PCR, and TCRdb kept only the in-frame ones, dropping some. Among about 50,000 clones listed, around nine tenths were seen once. Sequencing used peripheral blood, obtained on day 0 of AZD1222 vaccination. This TCR derives from an adult in good health.

The DNA for the CDR3 is TGTGCCAGCAGTGTAGCGGGAAGGAACAATGAGCAGTTCTTC. Translating it yields CASSVAGRNNEQFF. The chain is built from TRBV2 and TRBJ2-1; 8 bases match TRBD2. CDR3 length: 14 amino acids. Germline V lookup: CDR1 SNHLY, CDR2 FYNNEI. The J segment lost 5 bases and the V segment lost 4 bases, leaving 4 bases of the junction unmatched.